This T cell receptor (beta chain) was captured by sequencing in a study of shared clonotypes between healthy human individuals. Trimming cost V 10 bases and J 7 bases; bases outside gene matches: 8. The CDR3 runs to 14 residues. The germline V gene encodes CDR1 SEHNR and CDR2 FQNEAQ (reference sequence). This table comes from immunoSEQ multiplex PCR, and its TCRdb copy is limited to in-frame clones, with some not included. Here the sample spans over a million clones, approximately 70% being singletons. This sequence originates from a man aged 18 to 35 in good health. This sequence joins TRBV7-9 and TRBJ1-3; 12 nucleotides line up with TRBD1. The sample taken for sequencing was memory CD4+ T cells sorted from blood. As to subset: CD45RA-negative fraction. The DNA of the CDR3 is TGTGCCACCTCTGGGGGACAGGGGGCGAACACCATATATTTT. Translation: CATSGGQGANTIYF.